What follows are 17 T cell receptor beta chains derived from one specimen sequenced in a study of blood T cell repertoires in COVID-19. This table comes from immunoSEQ multiplex PCR, and its TCRdb copy is limited to in-frame clones, with some not included. The repertoire has more than 90,000 clones, approximately 78% of them found once; the top ten carry 7.9%. The specimen was peripheral blood. The receptor set was obtained from a man between 65 and 80 years old with acute or convalescent COVID-19.

CDR3 in DNA: TGTGCCAGCAGTCTTGACAACAATCAGCCCCAGCATTTT. This codes for CASSLDNNQPQHF. The chain has TRBV7-9 and TRBJ1-5; no reliable D call. The CDR3 extends over 13 amino acids. Trimming took 6 bases from V and 3 from J, leaving 9 bases between them. From germline, CDR1 is SEHNR and CDR2 FQNEAQ (reference sequence).

This clone was counted between two and nine times. The V and J genes are TRBV27 and TRBJ1-2; D possibly corresponds to TRBD1 (6 bases). In germline, CDR1 is MNHEY, CDR2 SMNVEV (reference sequence). The V and J ends lost 11 bases and 8 bases respectively, with 21 bases between them. This CDR3 region has 13 residues. The CDR3 coding sequence is TGTGCCGCGGCGGGGGGCCCCTCTCGGGGCTACACCTTC. Its translation is CAAAGGPSRGYTF.

V and J are TRBV3-1 (or the pseudogene TRBV3-2) and TRBJ2-2, with TRBD1 matching over 10 bases. With V trimmed by 0 bases and J by 7 bases, 8 bases remained unmatched. CDR3 length: 17 amino acids. The germline gives CDR1 LGHDT, CDR2 YNNKEL (reference sequence). The CDR3 protein is CASSQDRFGQGVGELFF. The CDR3 bases are TGTGCCAGCAGCCAAGATCGTTTCGGACAGGGGGTCGGGGAGCTGTTTTTT.

The gene calls are TRBV7-2 and TRBJ1-2, with a possible D match to TRBD1 (6 bases). The V gene lost 2 bases and the J gene lost 6 bases, with 19 bases spanning the gap. The CDR3 loop spans 16 amino acids. Germline-derived CDR1 and CDR2 are SGHTA and FQGNSA. The CDR3 spells CASSLYLSQGRNGYTF. As DNA, the CDR3 is TGTGCCAGCAGCTTATATTTGTCCCAGGGGCGAAATGGCTACACCTTC.

The chain carries TRBV4-2 and TRBJ2-7, with 10 bases identical to TRBD2. The CDR3 is 15 residues long. V gave up 4 bases and J gave up 3 bases; unmatched junction bases: 6. Germline V CDR1 and CDR2: LGHNA, YNFKEQ. The CDR3 sequence: CASSRRAGGDYEQYF. DNA of the CDR3: TGTGCCAGCAGCCGTAGAGCGGGAGGGGACTACGAGCAGTACTTC.

The chain employs TRBV5-1 and TRBJ2-1, with 8 bases identical to TRBD1. V trimming: 4 bases; J trimming: 1 base; junction bases outside the gene matches: 7. CDR3 length: 16 amino acids. Germline CDR1 reads SGHRS; CDR2 reads YFSETQ. The CDR3 loop is CASSTTGQGSYNEQFF. The CDR3 region has the DNA TGCGCCAGCAGCACCACCGGACAGGGATCCTACAATGAGCAGTTCTTC.

The rearrangement links TRBV3-1 (or the pseudogene TRBV3-2) to TRBJ1-2, with D tentatively TRBD1 (6 bases). Germline CDR1 reads LGHDT; CDR2 reads YNNKEL (reference sequence). The CDR3 runs 14 residues. V was clipped by 3 bases and J by 8 bases, with 16 bases between them. CDR3 nucleotide sequence: TGTGCCAGCAGCCACCGGGACCTTCAGGGGGGCTACACCTTC. This gives the protein CASSHRDLQGGYTF.

V gene TRBV10-3 combines with J gene TRBJ2-1; TRBD2 agrees at 9 bases. CDR1 and CDR2 from the germline V gene are ENHRY and SYGVKD. This CDR3 is built from 20 residues. V gave up 0 bases and J gave up 1 base; unmatched junction bases: 13. CDR3 amino acids: CAISESPWRGGARSYNEQFF. For the CDR3, the DNA is TGTGCCATCAGTGAGTCCCCCTGGCGGGGGGGTGCTCGGTCCTACAATGAGCAGTTCTTC.

The chain combines TRBV18 with TRBJ2-1, with D perhaps TRBD2 (5 bases). This CDR3 contains 16 residues. Germline V gene data show CDR1 as KGHSH and CDR2 as LQKENI. Trimming removed 2 bases at V and 4 bases at J, with 15 bases between. The CDR3 DNA is TGTGCCAGCTCACCAGTGGCCGGGGAGTTGTACAATGAGCAGTTCTTC. Protein sequence: CASSPVAGELYNEQFF.

The chain joins TRBV20-1 to TRBJ1-2; maybe TRBD1 (5 bases). The CDR3 runs to 11 residues. The V end lost 7 bases, the J end lost 3 bases, and 9 bases lay between the germline ends. Germline CDR1 is DFQATT and CDR2 is SNEGSKA (reference sequence). CDR3 sequence (DNA): TGCAGTGGGGGGGTGGACTATGGCTACACCTTC. Translation gives CSGGVDYGYTF.

The genes are TRBV5-4 and TRBJ2-2; no firm D call. Germline lookup yields CDR1 SGHNT and CDR2 YYREEE (reference sequence). This CDR3 region has 14 residues. V was cut by 4 bases and J by 0 bases, with 7 bases left in between. The CDR3 here is CASSPFANTGELFF. The CDR3 region has the DNA TGTGCCAGCAGCCCGTTCGCGAACACCGGGGAGCTGTTTTTT.

CDR3 in amino acids: CASMGHPSTGELFF. The DNA of the CDR3 is TGTGCCAGCATGGGACACCCGAGCACCGGGGAGCTGTTTTTT. This rearrangement joins TRBV3-1 (or the pseudogene TRBV3-2) to TRBJ2-2, with a possible D match to TRBD1 (6 bases). V was pared by 7 bases and J by 4 bases, with 13 bases between. This CDR3 region has 14 residues. In germline, CDR1 is LGHDT, CDR2 YNNKEL (reference sequence).

This clone was seen only once. The chain uses TRBV30 and TRBJ1-5; D possibly corresponds to TRBD1 (6 bases). The CDR3 length is 17 residues. Germline lookup yields CDR1 GTSNPN and CDR2 SVGIG (reference sequence). The V end was cut by 2 bases, the J end by 3 bases, with 20 bases between. CDR3 bases: TGTGCCTGGAGTAAAGGGACAACAGGAAATTACAATCAGCCCCAGCATTTT. This gives the protein CAWSKGTTGNYNQPQHF.

The gene calls are TRBV13 and TRBJ2-2; weak D call: TRBD2 (6 bases). The ends were cut back, 5 bases at V and 6 bases at J, with 13 bases in the middle. Germline V gene lookup returns CDR1 PRHDT and CDR2 FYEKMQ (reference sequence). The CDR3 sequence is 14 residues long. DNA of the CDR3: TGTGCCAGCAGCATCGGGAGTACTGCCGGGGAGCTGTTTTTT. Amino acids: CASSIGSTAGELFF.

The CDR3 coding sequence is TGTGCCAGCTCATCGGGGACTAGTTTTAACGAGCAGTACTTC. Protein: CASSSGTSFNEQYF. This chain connects TRBV18 to TRBJ2-7, with 8 bases that match TRBD2. CDR3 length equals 14 residues. Trimming took 5 bases from V and 5 from J; bases not matched to a gene: 8. CDR1 is KGHSH, CDR2 LQKENI, per germline.

The chain links TRBV24-1 to TRBJ2-3; D remains unclear. Germline lookup yields CDR1 KGHDR and CDR2 SFDVKD. The germline V and J ends were trimmed by 4 bases and 1 base, with 8 bases remaining between them. CDR3 size: 14 residues. The CDR3 here is CATSDAARTDTQYF. The CDR3 nucleotides are TGTGCCACCAGTGACGCGGCCCGCACAGATACGCAGTATTTT.

The chain employs TRBV5-1 and TRBJ1-1; D possibly corresponds to TRBD1 (6 bases). With 2 bases removed from V and 10 bases from J, the gap between germline ends came to 15 bases. Germline V CDR1 and CDR2: SGHRS, YFSETQ. The CDR3 totals 13 residues. DNA for the CDR3: TGCGCCAGCAGCTTAGGGACAACTATTGGAGCTTTCTTT. This translates into CASSLGTTIGAFF.